This entry features one TCR beta chain sequence. Its target is not known. The germline gives CDR1 MNHEY, CDR2 SVGAGI. The CDR3 is 15 residues long. The V and J ends lost 5 bases and 2 bases respectively, with 16 bases between them. TCRdb's copy holds only in-frame clones and misses some; the assay was immunoSEQ multiplex PCR. The sample has 300,000 to 350,000 clones; around four fifths are singletons. Treatment denoted: roughly 18 received Ad26.COV2.S at low or high dose, single or two shots; about 5 received placebo; per-sample allocation not given. All samples were drawn on day 63, counting from the first vaccine or placebo injection. These data belong to a study of Ad26.COV2.S vaccination and SARS-CoV-2 variants. Study as a whole: Ad26.COV2.S was injected intramuscularly once or twice, 56 days apart. General study points: Possibly, TCR breadth and depth analyses underestimated total T cell responses. Post-vaccination spike-specific CD8+ and CD4+ T cell responses reportedly had substantial breadth. Vaccinated individuals (as opposed to placebo recipients) had higher spike-specific TCR breadth.

The genes are TRBV6-5 and TRBJ2-7; TRBD2 might be the D (6 bases). The sequences come from peripheral blood, collected in a trial of Ad26.COV2.S vaccine versus placebo. This receptor was obtained from a person between 18 and 60 years old who received the Ad26.COV2.S COVID-19 vaccine or a placebo. DNA of the CDR3: TGTGCCAGCAGTCCGGGACTCACCCTCCCCTACGAGCAGTACTTC. Translating gives CASSPGLTLPYEQYF.